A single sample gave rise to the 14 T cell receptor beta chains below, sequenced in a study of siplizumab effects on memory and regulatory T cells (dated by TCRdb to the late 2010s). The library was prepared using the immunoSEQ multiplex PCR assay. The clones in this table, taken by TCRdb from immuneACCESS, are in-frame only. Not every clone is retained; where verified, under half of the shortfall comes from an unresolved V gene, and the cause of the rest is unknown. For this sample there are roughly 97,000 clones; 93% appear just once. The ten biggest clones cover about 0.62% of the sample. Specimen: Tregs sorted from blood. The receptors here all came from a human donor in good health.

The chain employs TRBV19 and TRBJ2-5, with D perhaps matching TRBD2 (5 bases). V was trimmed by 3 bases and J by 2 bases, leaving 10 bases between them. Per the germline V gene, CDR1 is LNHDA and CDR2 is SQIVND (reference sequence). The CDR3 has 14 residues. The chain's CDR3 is CASSIGILQETQYF. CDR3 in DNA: TGTGCCAGTAGTATCGGGATCTTACAAGAGACCCAGTACTTC.

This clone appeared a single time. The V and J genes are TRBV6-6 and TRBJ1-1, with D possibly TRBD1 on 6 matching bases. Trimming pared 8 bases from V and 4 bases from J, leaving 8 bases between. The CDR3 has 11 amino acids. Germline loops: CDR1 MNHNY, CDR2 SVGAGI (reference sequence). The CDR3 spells CASGGITEAFF. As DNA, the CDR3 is TGTGCCAGCGGGGGCATCACTGAAGCTTTCTTT.

CDR3 amino acids: CAWSAPGTGRSGELFF. The CDR3 bases are TGTGCCTGGAGTGCGCCCGGGACAGGGAGATCAGGGGAGCTGTTTTTT. The chain has TRBV30 and TRBJ2-2; 9 nucleotides line up with TRBD1. V gave up 1 base and J gave up 8 bases; unmatched junction bases: 11. The CDR3 is made up of 16 amino acids. Per the germline V gene, CDR1 is GTSNPN and CDR2 is SVGIG (reference sequence).

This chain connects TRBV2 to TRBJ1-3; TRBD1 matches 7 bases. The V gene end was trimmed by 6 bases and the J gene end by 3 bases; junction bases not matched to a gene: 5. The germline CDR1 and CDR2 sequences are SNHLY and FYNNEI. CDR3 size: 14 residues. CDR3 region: CASRTNRGGNTIYF. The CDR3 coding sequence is TGTGCCAGCAGAACCAACAGGGGTGGAAACACCATATATTTT.

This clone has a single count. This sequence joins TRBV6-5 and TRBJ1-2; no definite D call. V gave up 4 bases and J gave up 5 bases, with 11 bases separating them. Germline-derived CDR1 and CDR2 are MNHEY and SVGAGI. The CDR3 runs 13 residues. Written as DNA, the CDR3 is TGTGCCAGCAGTTTCAACCCGCTTTATGGCTACACCTTC. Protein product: CASSFNPLYGYTF.

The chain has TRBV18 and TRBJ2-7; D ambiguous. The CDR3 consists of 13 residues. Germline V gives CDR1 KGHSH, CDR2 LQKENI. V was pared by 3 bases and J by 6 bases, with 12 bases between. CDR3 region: CASSPATAFEQYF. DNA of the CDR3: TGTGCCAGCTCACCTGCGACCGCCTTCGAGCAGTACTTC.

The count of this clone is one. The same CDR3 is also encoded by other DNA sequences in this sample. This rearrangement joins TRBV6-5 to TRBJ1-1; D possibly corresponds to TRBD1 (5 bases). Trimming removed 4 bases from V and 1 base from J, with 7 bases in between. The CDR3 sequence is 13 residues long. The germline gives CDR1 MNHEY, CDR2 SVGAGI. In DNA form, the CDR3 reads TGTGCCAGCAGTTTCGGGGGGAACACTGAAGCTTTCTTT. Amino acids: CASSFGGNTEAFF.

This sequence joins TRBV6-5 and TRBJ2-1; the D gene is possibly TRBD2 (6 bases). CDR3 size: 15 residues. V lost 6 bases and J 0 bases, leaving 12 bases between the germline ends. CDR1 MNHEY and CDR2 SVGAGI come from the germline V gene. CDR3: CASSRRGSSYNEQFF. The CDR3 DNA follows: TGTGCCAGCAGCCGACGGGGGAGCTCCTACAATGAGCAGTTCTTC.

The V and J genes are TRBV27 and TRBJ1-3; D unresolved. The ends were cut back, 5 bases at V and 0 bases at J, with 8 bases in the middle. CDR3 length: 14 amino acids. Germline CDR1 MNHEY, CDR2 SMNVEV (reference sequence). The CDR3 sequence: CASSPRYSGNTIYF. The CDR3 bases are TGTGCCAGCAGTCCCCGCTACTCTGGAAACACCATATATTTT.

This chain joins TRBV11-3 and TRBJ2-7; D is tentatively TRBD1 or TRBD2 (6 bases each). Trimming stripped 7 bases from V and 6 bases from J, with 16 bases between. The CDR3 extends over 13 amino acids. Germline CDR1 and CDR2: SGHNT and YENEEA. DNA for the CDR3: TGTGCCAGCAACGAAAAGGAGGGGGGCGAGCAGTACTTC. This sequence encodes CASNEKEGGEQYF. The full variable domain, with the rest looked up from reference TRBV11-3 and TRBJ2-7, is EAGVVQSPRYKIIEKKQPVAFWCNPISGHNTLYWYLQNLGQGPELLIRYENEEAVDDSQLPKDRFSAERLKGVDSTLKIQPAELGDSAVYLCASNEKEGGEQYFGPGTRLTVT.

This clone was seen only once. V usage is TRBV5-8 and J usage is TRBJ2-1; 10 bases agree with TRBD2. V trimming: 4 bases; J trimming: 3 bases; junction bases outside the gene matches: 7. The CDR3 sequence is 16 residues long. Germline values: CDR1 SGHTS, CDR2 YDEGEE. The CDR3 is CASSPEGLAVYNEQFF. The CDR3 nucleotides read TGTGCCAGCAGCCCGGAAGGACTAGCGGTCTACAATGAGCAGTTCTTC. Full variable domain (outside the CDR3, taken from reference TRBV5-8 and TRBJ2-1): EAGVTQSPTHLIKTRGQQATLRCSPISGHTSVYWYQQALGLGLQFLLWYDEGEERNRGNFPPRFSGRQFPNYSSELNVNALELEDSALYLCASSPEGLAVYNEQFFGPGTRLTVL.

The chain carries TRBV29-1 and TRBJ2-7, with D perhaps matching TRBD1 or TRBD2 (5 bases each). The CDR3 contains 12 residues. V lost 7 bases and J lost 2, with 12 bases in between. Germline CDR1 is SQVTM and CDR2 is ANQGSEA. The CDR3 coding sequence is TGCAGCGGGAGAGTGGGGGCCTACGAGCAGTACTTC. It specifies CSGRVGAYEQYF.

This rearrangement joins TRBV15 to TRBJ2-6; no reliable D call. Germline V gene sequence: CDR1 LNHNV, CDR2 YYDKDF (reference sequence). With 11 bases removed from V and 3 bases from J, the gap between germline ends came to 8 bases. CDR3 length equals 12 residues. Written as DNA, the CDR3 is TGTGCCTCCAAAGGTGGGGCCAACGTCCTGACTTTC. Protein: CASKGGANVLTF.

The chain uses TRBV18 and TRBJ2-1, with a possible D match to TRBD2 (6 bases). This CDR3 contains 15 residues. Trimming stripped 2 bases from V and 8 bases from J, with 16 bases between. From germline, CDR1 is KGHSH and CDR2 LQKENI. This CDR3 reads CASSPSLAYSDEQFF. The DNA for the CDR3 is TGTGCCAGCTCACCATCTCTAGCGTACTCGGATGAGCAGTTCTTC.